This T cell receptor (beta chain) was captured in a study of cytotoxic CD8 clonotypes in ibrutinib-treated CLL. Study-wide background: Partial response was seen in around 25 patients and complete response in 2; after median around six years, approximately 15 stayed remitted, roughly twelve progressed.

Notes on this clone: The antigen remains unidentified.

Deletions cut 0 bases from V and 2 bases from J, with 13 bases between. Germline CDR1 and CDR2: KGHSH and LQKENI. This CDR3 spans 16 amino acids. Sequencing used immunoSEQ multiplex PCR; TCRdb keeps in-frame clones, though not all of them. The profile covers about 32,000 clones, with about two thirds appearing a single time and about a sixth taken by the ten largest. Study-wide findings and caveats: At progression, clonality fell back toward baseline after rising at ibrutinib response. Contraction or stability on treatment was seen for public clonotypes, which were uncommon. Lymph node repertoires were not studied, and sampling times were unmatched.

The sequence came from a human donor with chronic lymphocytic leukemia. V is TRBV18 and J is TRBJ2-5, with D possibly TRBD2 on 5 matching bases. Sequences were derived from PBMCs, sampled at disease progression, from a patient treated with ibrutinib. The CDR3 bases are TGTGCCAGCTCACCACCGGTTCGAGAGCGGCAAGAGACCCAGTACTTC. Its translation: CASSPPVRERQETQYF.